This T cell receptor (beta chain) came from a study of blood T cell repertoires in COVID-19. Study information: Acute and convalescent COVID-19 samples came from the United States, Italy and Spain. PBMCs, B-cell-depleted T cells, or T cells provided the cDNA or gDNA that made up the material.

As processed by the authors: How many nucleated cells were present was estimated from reference gene primer amplification. Measured with immunoSEQ multiplex PCR; TCRdb has only the in-frame clones, and not every one. That table supplies the V and J calls and clone size; D and trimming were determined from the DNA. The sample shows 310,000 or so clones, about nine tenths of them seen only once. Followed longitudinally, the Seattle patients had been enrolled during active infection. The material sequenced was peripheral blood. The receptor was derived from a woman in her twenties or thirties with COVID-19, enrolled during active disease.

The CDR3 sequence is CASSDSGYGYTF. The CDR3 coding sequence is TGTGCCAGCAGTGATTCGGGTTATGGCTACACCTTC. V is TRBV2 and J is TRBJ1-2; unclear D gene. V was trimmed by 3 bases and J by 5 bases, leaving 7 bases between them. CDR1 and CDR2 from the germline V gene are SNHLY and FYNNEI. This CDR3 region has 12 residues.